Sequencing of this T cell receptor beta chain was carried out in a study of human T cells and chemical hapten exposure. Per the germline V gene, CDR1 is SEHNR and CDR2 is FQNEAQ (reference sequence). CDR3 length: 18 residues. Trimming pared 0 bases from V and 0 bases from J, leaving 15 bases between. Time point denoted: patch test 2, 6 weeks after DPC sensitization. Treatment denoted: therapeutic diphenylcyclopropenone sensitization with weekly scalp DPC. One entry per CDR3 protein results from TCRdb running MiXCR on the RACE reads. The table includes approximately 110,000 distinct CDR3 sequences, 9% to 9.5% detected once.

Here the sequenced sample was whole blood, taken in connection with sensitization to the hapten diphenylcyclopropenone (DPC). This clonotype originated in a woman in her thirties or forties with alopecia areata. Some clones in this sample may be carry-over from other donors' samples. This chain connects TRBV7-9 to TRBJ1-5, with a tentative D call TRBD1 (5 bases). The CDR3 region has the DNA TGTGCCAGCAGCTTAGCACCAGGAGGGACTTATAGCAATCAGCCCCAGCATTTT. The encoded protein is CASSLAPGGTYSNQPQHF.